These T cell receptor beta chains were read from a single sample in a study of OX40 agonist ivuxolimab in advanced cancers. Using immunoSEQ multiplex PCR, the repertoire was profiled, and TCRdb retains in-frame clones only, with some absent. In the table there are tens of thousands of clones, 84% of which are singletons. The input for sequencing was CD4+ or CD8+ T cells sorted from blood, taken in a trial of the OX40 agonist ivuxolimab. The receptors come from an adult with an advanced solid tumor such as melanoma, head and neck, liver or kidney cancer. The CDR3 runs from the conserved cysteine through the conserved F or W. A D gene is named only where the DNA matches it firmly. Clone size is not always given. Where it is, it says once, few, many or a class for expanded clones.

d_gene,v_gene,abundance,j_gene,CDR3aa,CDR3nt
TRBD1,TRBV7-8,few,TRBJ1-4,CASSGRTGLNEKLFF,TGTGCCAGCAGCGGACGGACAGGATTGAATGAAAAACTGTTTTTT
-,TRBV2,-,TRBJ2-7,CASSEQYEQYF,TGTGCCAGCAGTGAACAGTACGAGCAGTACTTC
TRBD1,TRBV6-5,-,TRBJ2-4,CASSSRQGAAKNIQYF,TGTGCCAGCAGTTCGCGGCAGGGGGCGGCCAAAAACATTCAGTACTTC
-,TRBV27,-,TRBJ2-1,CASSPLVRGWQFF,TGTGCCAGCAGTCCCCTAGTCCGAGGTTGGCAGTTCTTC
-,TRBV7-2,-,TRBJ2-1,CASSFYNEQFF,TGTGCCAGCAGCTTCTACAATGAGCAGTTCTTC
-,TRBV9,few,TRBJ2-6,CASSVDLVETNVLTF,TGTGCCAGCAGCGTAGACTTGGTTGAGACCAACGTCCTGACTTTC
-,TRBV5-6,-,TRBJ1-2,CASSPRAYYGYTF,TGTGCCAGCAGCCCGCGGGCCTACTATGGCTACACCTTC
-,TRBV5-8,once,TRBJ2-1,CASSREGLTYNEQFF,TGTGCCAGCAGCCGAGAAGGACTAACGTACAATGAGCAGTTCTTC
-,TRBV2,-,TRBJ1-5,CASSPTASNQPQHF,TGTGCCAGCAGCCCGACGGCAAGCAATCAGCCCCAGCATTTT
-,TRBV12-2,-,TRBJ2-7,CASRLRLRAGEQYF,TGTGCAAGTCGCTTGAGACTCCGGGCGGGAGAGCAGTACTTC
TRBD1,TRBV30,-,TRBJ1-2,CAWSLGQVYGYTF,TGTGCCTGGAGTTTGGGACAGGTATATGGCTACACCTTC
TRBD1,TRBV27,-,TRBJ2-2,CASRGQVHTGELFF,TGTGCCAGCCGGGGACAGGTCCACACCGGGGAGCTGTTTTTT
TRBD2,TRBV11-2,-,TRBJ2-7,CASSLETSGEQYF,TGTGCCAGCAGCTTAGAGACTAGCGGCGAGCAGTACTTC
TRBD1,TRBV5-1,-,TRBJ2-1,CASSYRGAYNEQFF,TGCGCCAGCAGCTACAGGGGGGCTTACAATGAGCAGTTCTTC
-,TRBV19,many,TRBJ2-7,CASSLTLSSYEQYF,TGTGCCAGTAGTCTGACCCTATCCTCCTACGAGCAGTACTTC
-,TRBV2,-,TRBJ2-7,CASTVGAYEQYF,TGTGCCAGCACGGTCGGTGCCTACGAGCAGTACTTC
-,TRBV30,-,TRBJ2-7,CASSLTGRSTYEQYF,TGTGCCTCTAGCCTCACCGGACGGAGCACCTACGAGCAGTACTTC
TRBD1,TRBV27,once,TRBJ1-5,CATRLQGGFSNQPQHF,TGTGCCACCCGGCTTCAGGGGGGCTTTAGCAATCAGCCCCAGCATTTT
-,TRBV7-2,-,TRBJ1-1,CASSLLLTRSEAFF,TGTGCCAGCAGCCTCCTCTTAACAAGAAGTGAAGCTTTCTTT
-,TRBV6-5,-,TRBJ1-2,CASSYDRAPRITF,TGTGCCAGCAGTTACGATCGGGCTCCGAGGATAACCTTC
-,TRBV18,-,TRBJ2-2,CASSSTVTGELFF,TGTGCCAGCTCTTCGACAGTCACCGGGGAGCTGTTTTTT
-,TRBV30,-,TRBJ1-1,CAWSPPPMNTEAFF,TGTGCCTGGAGTCCCCCACCCATGAACACTGAAGCTTTCTTT
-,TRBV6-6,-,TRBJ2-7,CASSYGQGFYEQCF,TGTGCCAGCAGTTACGGTCAGGGGTTCTACGAGCAGTGCTTC
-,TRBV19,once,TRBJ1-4,CASRGGMLNEKLFF,TGTGCCAGTAGGGGGGGGATGCTTAATGAAAAACTGTTTTTT
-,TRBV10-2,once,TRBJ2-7,CASSESFFEGYEQYF,TGCGCCAGCAGTGAGTCGTTTTTTGAGGGCTACGAGCAGTACTTC
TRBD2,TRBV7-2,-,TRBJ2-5,CASSLAASGPIQETQYF,TGTGCCAGCAGCTTAGCGGCTAGCGGGCCCATACAAGAGACCCAGTACTTC
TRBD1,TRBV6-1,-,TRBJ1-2,CASRRRGQNGYTF,TGTGCCAGCAGACGCAGGGGGCAAAATGGCTACACCTTC
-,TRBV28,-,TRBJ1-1,CASSFGQALNTEAFF,TGTGCCAGCAGTTTCGGCCAGGCCCTGAACACTGAAGCTTTCTTT
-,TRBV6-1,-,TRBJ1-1,CASSEQGNTEAFF,TGTGCCAGCAGTGAACAAGGGAACACTGAAGCTTTCTTT
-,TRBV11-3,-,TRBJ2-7,CASSSIYSYEQYF,TGTGCCAGCAGCTCGATCTACTCCTACGAGCAGTACTTC
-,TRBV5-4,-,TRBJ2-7,CASSFLTETPYEQYF,TGTGCCAGCAGCTTTCTGACAGAGACCCCCTACGAGCAGTACTTC
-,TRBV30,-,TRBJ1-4,CAWSRGLGDEKLFF,TGTGCCTGGAGTAGAGGGCTGGGGGATGAAAAACTGTTTTTT
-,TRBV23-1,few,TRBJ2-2,CASSQSLTAPSVGELFF,TGCGCCAGCAGTCAATCGTTGACAGCCCCTTCGGTCGGGGAGCTGTTTTTT
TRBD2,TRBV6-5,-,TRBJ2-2,CASSLTSGDTGELFF,TGTGCCAGCAGTTTGACTAGCGGCGACACCGGGGAGCTGTTTTTT
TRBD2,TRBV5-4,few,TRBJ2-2,CASSAGGTQNTGELFF,TGTGCCAGCAGCGCCGGGGGGACCCAGAACACCGGGGAGCTGTTTTTT
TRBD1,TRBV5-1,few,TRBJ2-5,CASSLGQGQETQYF,TGCGCCAGCAGCTTGGGACAGGGCCAAGAGACCCAGTACTTC
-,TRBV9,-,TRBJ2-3,CASSVGETDTQYF,TGTGCCAGCAGCGTAGGCGAGACAGATACGCAGTATTTT